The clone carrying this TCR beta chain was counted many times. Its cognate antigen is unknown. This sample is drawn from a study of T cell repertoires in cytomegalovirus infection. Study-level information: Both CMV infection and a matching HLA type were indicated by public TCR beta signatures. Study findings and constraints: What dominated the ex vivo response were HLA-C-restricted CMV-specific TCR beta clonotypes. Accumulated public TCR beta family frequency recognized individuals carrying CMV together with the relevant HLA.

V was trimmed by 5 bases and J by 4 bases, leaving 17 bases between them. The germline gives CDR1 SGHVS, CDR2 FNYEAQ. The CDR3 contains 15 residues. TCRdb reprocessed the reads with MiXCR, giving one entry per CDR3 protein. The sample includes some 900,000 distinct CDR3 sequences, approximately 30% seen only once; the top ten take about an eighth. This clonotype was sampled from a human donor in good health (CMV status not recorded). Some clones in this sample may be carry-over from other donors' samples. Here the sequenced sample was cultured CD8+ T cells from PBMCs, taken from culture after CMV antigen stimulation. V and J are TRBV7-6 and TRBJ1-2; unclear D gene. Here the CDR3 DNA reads TGTGCCAGCAGCCCCGGGCCCGGCGGTAGCTATGGCTACACCTTC. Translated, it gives CASSPGPGGSYGYTF.